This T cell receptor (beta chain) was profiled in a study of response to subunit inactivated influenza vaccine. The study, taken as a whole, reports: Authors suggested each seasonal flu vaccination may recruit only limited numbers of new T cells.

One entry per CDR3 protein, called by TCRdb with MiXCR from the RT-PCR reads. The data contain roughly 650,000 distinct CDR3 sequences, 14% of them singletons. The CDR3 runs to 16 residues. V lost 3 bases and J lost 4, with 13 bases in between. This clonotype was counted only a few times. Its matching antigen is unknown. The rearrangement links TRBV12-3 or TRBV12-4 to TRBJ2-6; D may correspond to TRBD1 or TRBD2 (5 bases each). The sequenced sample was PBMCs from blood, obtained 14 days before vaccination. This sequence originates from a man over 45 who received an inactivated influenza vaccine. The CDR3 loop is CASSFRLGTGANVLTF. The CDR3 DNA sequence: TGTGCCAGCAGTTTTAGGTTAGGGACCGGGGCCAACGTCCTGACTTTC.